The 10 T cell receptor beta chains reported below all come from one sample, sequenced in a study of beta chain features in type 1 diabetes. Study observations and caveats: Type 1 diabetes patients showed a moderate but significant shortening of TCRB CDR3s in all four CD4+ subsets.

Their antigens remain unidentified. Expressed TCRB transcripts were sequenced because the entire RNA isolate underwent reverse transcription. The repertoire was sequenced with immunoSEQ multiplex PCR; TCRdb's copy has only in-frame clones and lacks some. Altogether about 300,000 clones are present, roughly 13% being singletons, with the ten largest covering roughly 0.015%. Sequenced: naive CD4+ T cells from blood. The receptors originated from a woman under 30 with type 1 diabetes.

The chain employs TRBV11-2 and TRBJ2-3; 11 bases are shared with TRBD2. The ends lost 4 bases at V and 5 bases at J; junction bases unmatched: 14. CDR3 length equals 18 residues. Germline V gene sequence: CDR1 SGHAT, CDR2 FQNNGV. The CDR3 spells CASSSPPTTSGILDTQYF. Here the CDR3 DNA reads TGTGCCAGCAGCTCCCCCCCGACGACTAGCGGGATTTTAGATACGCAGTATTTT.

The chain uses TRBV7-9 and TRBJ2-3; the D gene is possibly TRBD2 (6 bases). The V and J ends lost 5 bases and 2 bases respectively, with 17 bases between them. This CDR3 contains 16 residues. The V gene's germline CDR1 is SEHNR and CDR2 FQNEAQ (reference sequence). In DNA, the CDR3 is TGTGCCAGCAGCCCTCGGAGGGGAACTAACACAGATACGCAGTATTTT. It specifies CASSPRRGTNTDTQYF.

For the CDR3, the DNA is TGTGCCAGCAGCCAATCTTTCCGAGATACGCAGTATTTT. Protein: CASSQSFRDTQYF. The V gene is TRBV4-2, the J gene TRBJ2-3; D gene ambiguous. V gave up 2 bases and J gave up 5 bases, with 8 bases separating them. The CDR3 length is 13 residues. Germline V lookup: CDR1 LGHNA, CDR2 YNFKEQ.

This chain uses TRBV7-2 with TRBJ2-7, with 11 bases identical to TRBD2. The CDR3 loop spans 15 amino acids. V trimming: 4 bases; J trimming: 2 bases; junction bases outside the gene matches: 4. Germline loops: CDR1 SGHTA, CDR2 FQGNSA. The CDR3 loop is CASSSIAGGTYEQYF. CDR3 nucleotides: TGTGCCAGCAGCTCCATAGCGGGAGGGACCTACGAGCAGTACTTC.

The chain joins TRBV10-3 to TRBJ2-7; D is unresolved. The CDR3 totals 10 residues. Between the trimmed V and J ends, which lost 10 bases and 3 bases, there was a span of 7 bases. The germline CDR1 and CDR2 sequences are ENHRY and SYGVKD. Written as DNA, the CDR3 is TGTGCCACCAAAAACTACGAGCAGTACGTC. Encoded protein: CATKNYEQYV.

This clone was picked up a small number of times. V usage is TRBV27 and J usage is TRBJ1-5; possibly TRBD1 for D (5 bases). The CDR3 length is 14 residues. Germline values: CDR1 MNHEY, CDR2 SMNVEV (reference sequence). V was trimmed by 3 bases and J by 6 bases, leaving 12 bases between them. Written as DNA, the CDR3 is TGTGCCAGCAGTTTGTGGAGGGGAAGTCAGCCCCAGCATTTT. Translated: CASSLWRGSQPQHF.

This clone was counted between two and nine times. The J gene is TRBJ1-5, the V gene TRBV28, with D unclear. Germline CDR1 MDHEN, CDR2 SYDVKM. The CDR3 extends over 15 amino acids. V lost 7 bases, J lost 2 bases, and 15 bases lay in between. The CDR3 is CASNTPAGGNQPQHF. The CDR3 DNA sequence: TGTGCCAGCAACACCCCAGCGGGAGGCAATCAGCCCCAGCATTTT.

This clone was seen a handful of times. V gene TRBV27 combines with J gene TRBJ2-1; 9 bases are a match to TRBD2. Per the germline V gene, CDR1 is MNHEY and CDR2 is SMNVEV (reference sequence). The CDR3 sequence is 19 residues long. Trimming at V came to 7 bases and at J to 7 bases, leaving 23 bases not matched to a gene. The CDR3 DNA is TGTGCCAGCAAACAAGCCTTCGGTCTTAGCGGGAGTCAGAAGAATGAGCAGTTCTTC. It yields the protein CASKQAFGLSGSQKNEQFF.

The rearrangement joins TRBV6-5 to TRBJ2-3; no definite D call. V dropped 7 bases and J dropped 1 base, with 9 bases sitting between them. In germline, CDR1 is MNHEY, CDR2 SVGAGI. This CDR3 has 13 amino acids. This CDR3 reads CASMESGTDTQYF. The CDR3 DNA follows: TGTGCCAGCATGGAGTCTGGCACAGATACGCAGTATTTT.

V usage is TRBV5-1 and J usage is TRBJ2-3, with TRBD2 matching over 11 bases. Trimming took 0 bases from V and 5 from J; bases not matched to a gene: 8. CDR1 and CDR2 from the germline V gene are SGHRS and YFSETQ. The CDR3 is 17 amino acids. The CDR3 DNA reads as TGCGCCAGCAGCTTGGCCCGACTAGCGGGATTGGAAGATACGCAGTATTTT. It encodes CASSLARLAGLEDTQYF.